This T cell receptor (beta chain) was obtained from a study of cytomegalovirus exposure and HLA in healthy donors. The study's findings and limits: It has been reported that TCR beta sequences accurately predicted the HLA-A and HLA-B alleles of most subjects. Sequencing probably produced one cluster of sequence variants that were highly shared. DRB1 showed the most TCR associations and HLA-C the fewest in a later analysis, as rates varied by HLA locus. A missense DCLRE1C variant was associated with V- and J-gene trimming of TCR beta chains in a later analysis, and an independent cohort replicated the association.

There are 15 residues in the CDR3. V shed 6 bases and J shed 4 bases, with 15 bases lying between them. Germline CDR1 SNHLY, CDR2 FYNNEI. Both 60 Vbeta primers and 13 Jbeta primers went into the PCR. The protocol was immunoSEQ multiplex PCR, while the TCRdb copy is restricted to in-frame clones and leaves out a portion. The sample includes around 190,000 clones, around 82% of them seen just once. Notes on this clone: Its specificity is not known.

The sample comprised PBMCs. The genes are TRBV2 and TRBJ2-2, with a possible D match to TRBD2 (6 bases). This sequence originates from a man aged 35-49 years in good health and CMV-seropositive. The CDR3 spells CASRMGLSGTGELFF. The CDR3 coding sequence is TGTGCCAGCAGGATGGGACTCTCAGGCACCGGGGAGCTGTTTTTT.